This TCR beta chain originates from a study of beta chain features in type 1 diabetes. Germline CDR1 is LNHNV and CDR2 is YYDKDF (reference sequence). The CDR3 loop spans 18 amino acids. V shed 0 bases, J shed 0 bases, and the junction held 5 bases outside the gene matches. Of the isolated RNA, all was reverse transcribed, and so the sequenced material was expressed TCRB transcripts. This table comes from immunoSEQ multiplex PCR, and its TCRdb copy is limited to in-frame clones, with some not included. The data contain around 140,000 clones, roughly 9.7% of them seen just once; the ten biggest clones take up 0.55% to 0.75%.

The source material was central memory CD4+ T cells from blood. The sequence came from a middle-aged woman in good health. The chain joins TRBV15 to TRBJ1-4; 9 nucleotides align to TRBD1. The CDR3 nucleotides are TGTGCCACCAGCAGAGATTTACAGGGGGCCTCAACTAATGAAAAACTGTTTTTT. This translates into CATSRDLQGASTNEKLFF.